What follows is one T cell receptor beta chain and its context. CDR1 is SGHDN and CDR2 is FVKESK in the germline V gene. V dropped 0 bases and J dropped 6; count of bases not matched to a gene: 5. CDR3 length equals 16 residues. How the authors handled the data: Reference gene primer amplification gave nucleated cell count estimates. The assay was immunoSEQ multiplex PCR, and TCRdb's table has in-frame clones only and misses some. V, J and clone size were drawn from that table, and D and trimming were deduced from the DNA. This sample has 200,000 to 250,000 clones; around 84% occur once, and the top ten carry around 18%. The source of the sample is a study of blood T cell repertoires in COVID-19. Study details: Samples representing acute and convalescent COVID-19 were sourced from the United States, Italy and Spain. Sources were T cells, B-cell-depleted T cells, or PBMCs; the material itself was cDNA or gDNA.

The chain joins TRBV14 to TRBJ2-1, with 10 bases aligning to TRBD2. The sample was peripheral blood. The TCR comes from an elderly woman with active or convalescent COVID-19. CDR3 protein: CASSQEFTSGINEQFF. CDR3 sequence (DNA): TGTGCCAGCAGCCAAGAATTTACTAGCGGGATCAATGAGCAGTTCTTC. The complete variable domain, with remaining parts taken from reference TRBV14 and TRBJ2-1, reads EAGVTQFPSHSVIEKGQTVTLRCDPISGHDNLYWYRRVMGKEIKFLLHFVKESKQDESGMPNNRFLAERTGGTYSTLKVQPAELEDSGVYFCASSQEFTSGINEQFFGPGTRLTVL.